The clone carrying this T cell receptor (beta chain) occurred a few times. Its specificity is unknown. This record comes from a study of human T cells and chemical hapten exposure. Study context: Sensitizing treatment utilized 2% DPC over a 2 cm by 2 cm portion of upper inner arm skin. TCR yields differed between samples (mainly from small differences in pooled library volume). Notes on the study in general: Having alopecia, donors may respond immunologically unlike healthy people.

One entry per CDR3 protein results from TCRdb running MiXCR on the RACE reads. Of approximately 97,000 distinct CDR3 sequences in the sample, roughly 27% are singletons; the top ten hold 10% to 13%. The CDR3 sequence is 12 residues long. Looked up from germline, CDR1 is DFQATT and CDR2 is SNEGSKA (reference sequence). V gave up 7 bases and J gave up 0 bases, with 9 bases separating them. Time point denoted: patch test 3, about 24 weeks after DPC sensitization. Treatment given: therapeutic diphenylcyclopropenone sensitization with weekly scalp DPC. This sample comprised whole blood, obtained in connection with sensitization to the hapten diphenylcyclopropenone (DPC). V usage is TRBV20-1 and J usage is TRBJ1-2; possible D gene TRBD1, 6 bases. The TCR sequence derives from a man aged 35-49 years with alopecia areata. Some clones in this sample may be carry-over from other donors' samples. The DNA of the CDR3 is TGCAGTGGGGGGACAACTAACTATGGCTACACCTTC. This sequence encodes CSGGTTNYGYTF.